A single sample is the source of the 28 T cell receptor beta chains below, sequenced in a study of shared clonotypes between healthy human individuals. Method: immunoSEQ multiplex PCR; TCRdb's copy keeps in-frame clones and lacks some. The table records a few hundred thousand clones, roughly 95% of them present only once. Positive CCR7 selection of CD45RO-negative cells yielded the naive CD8 cells, and terminally differentiated effector memory CD45RA+ cells were excluded. The sample comprised naive CD8+ T cells sorted from blood. The receptors originated from a woman in her twenties or thirties in good health.

This rearrangement joins TRBV9 to TRBJ2-1; 14 nucleotides agree with TRBD2. The CDR3 loop spans 18 amino acids. V lost 4 bases and J lost 0; bases outside the gene matches: 6. Per germline, CDR1 SGDLS and CDR2 YYNGEE. CDR3 nucleotide sequence: TGTGCCAGCAGCCCCCGGACTAGCGGGAGGTCCTCCTACAATGAGCAGTTCTTC. Its protein product is CASSPRTSGRSSYNEQFF.

V usage is TRBV10-1 and J usage is TRBJ2-7, with D perhaps matching TRBD1 (6 bases). Trimming took off 2 bases at V and 7 bases at J, with 15 bases between the two ends. Germline V gives CDR1 WNHNN, CDR2 SYGVQD (reference sequence). The CDR3 sequence is 14 residues long. The CDR3 bases are TGCGCCAGCAGTGAGGCAGGGGAGCTTGGTGAGCAGTACTTC. It is translated as CASSEAGELGEQYF.

The chain links TRBV7-9 to TRBJ1-5; 10 nucleotides agree with TRBD1. The junction had 0 bases not matched to a gene; V was cut back by 1 base and J by 6 bases. CDR3 size: 14 residues. From germline, CDR1 is SEHNR and CDR2 FQNEAQ (reference sequence). As DNA, the CDR3 is TGTGCCAGCAGCTTAGGACAGGGGGCTCAGCCCCAGCATTTT. Its translation: CASSLGQGAQPQHF.

This chain uses TRBV7-6 with TRBJ2-7; the D gene is possibly TRBD2 (5 bases). The CDR3 consists of 14 residues. In germline, CDR1 is SGHVS, CDR2 FNYEAQ. Between the trimmed V and J ends, which lost 2 bases and 3 bases, there was a span of 11 bases. This chain's CDR3 is CASSLSAGDYEQYF. The DNA for the CDR3 is TGTGCCAGCAGCTTATCGGCGGGCGACTACGAGCAGTACTTC.

The chain combines TRBV11-2 with TRBJ2-7; D not resolved. The length of the CDR3 is 14 residues. V was clipped by 4 bases and J by 2 bases, with 12 bases between them. CDR1 SGHAT and CDR2 FQNNGV come from the germline V gene. CDR3 loop: CASSSDTSPYEQYF. As DNA, the CDR3 is TGTGCCAGCAGCTCAGACACAAGCCCCTACGAGCAGTACTTC.

The chain links TRBV28 to TRBJ2-7, with 10 positions matching TRBD1. CDR3 length: 15 amino acids. Trimming took 6 bases from V and 4 from J; bases not matched to a gene: 9. Per germline, CDR1 MDHEN and CDR2 SYDVKM. CDR3 nucleotides: TGTGCCAGCAGCCTGCCCGGGACAGGGGATTACGAGCAGTACTTC. Translation gives CASSLPGTGDYEQYF.

The chain uses TRBV27 and TRBJ1-5; no clear D. The germline gives CDR1 MNHEY, CDR2 SMNVEV (reference sequence). Trimming removed 6 bases at V and 1 base at J, with 10 bases between. This CDR3 is 14 amino acids long. CDR3 amino acids: CASRVVGSNQPQHF. The CDR3, as DNA: TGTGCCAGCAGGGTTGTGGGGAGCAATCAGCCCCAGCATTTT.

The V and J genes are TRBV21-1 and TRBJ1-4; the DNA was not compared with TRBD1, the D call given in the table. TRBV21-1 has pseudogene status. This CDR3 has 17 amino acids. The CDR3 here is CASSRRTGRTTNEKLFF. CDR3 sequence (DNA): TGTGCCAGCAGCAGACGGACAGGGCGAACAACTAATGAAAAACTGTTTTTT.

J is TRBJ2-7 and V is TRBV19; D remains ambiguous. CDR3 length equals 13 residues. V lost 0 bases, J lost 4 bases, and 7 bases lay in between. Germline CDR1 LNHDA, CDR2 SQIVND (reference sequence). In DNA form, the CDR3 reads TGTGCCAGTAGTATAGAACAGCCTTACGAGCAGTACTTC. Translated: CASSIEQPYEQYF.

The rearrangement joins TRBV11-2 to TRBJ1-5, with no clear D. The CDR3 runs 13 residues. The germline CDR1 and CDR2 sequences are SGHAT and FQNNGV. The V gene lost 5 bases and the J gene lost 4 bases, with 9 bases spanning the gap. The CDR3 sequence is CASSTLLNQPQHF. The CDR3 region has the DNA TGTGCCAGCAGCACTCTCCTTAATCAGCCCCAGCATTTT.

The chain employs TRBV6-1 and TRBJ2-2, with D possibly matching TRBD1 (5 bases). The CDR3 loop spans 15 amino acids. Germline CDR1 is MNHNS and CDR2 is SASEGT. The V and J ends lost 7 bases and 5 bases respectively, with 17 bases between them. CDR3: CASTVGRLATGELFF. For the CDR3, the DNA is TGTGCCAGCACGGTGGGGCGCTTGGCGACCGGGGAGCTGTTTTTT.

This chain links TRBV5-4 with TRBJ1-2, with 8 bases fitting TRBD1. Per the germline V gene, CDR1 is SGHNT and CDR2 is YYREEE (reference sequence). There are 13 residues in the CDR3. V was pared by 4 bases and J by 8 bases, with 7 bases of the junction left unmatched. CDR3 sequence (DNA): TGTGCCAGCAGCCGACAGGGGATGGGGGGCTACACCTTC. Its protein product is CASSRQGMGGYTF.

V gene TRBV10-2 combines with J gene TRBJ1-5, with 11 bases identical to TRBD1. The CDR3 covers 16 residues. Per germline, CDR1 WSHSY and CDR2 SAAADI. J was trimmed by 6 bases and V by 3 bases; bases with no gene match: 7. CDR3 nucleotide sequence: TGCGCCAGCAGTGACGAGGGACAGGGGGGAACTCAGCCCCAGCATTTT. It encodes CASSDEGQGGTQPQHF.

The J gene is TRBJ2-5, the V gene TRBV27; no reliable D call. Germline CDR1 is MNHEY and CDR2 is SMNVEV (reference sequence). V dropped 3 bases and J dropped 6 bases, with 11 bases sitting between them. The CDR3 is 13 residues long. This CDR3 is CASSFGRSQTQYF. The CDR3 DNA sequence: TGTGCCAGCAGTTTTGGCCGCTCACAGACCCAGTACTTC.

The rearrangement uses TRBV9 and TRBJ1-2, with D uncertain. CDR3 length: 14 residues. Trimming stripped 1 base from V and 8 bases from J, with 15 bases between. Germline CDR1 reads SGDLS; CDR2 reads YYNGEE. CDR3 DNA sequence: TGTGCCAGCAGCGTAAATAACCCCAGGAGCGGCTACACCTTC. Translated, it gives CASSVNNPRSGYTF.

This clone was seen more than once but under ten times. This chain joins TRBV7-9 and TRBJ1-1; D possibly corresponds to TRBD1 (5 bases). CDR3 length: 17 residues. The V gene lost 5 bases and the J gene lost 0 bases, with 19 bases spanning the gap. Germline lookup yields CDR1 SEHNR and CDR2 FQNEAQ (reference sequence). The CDR3 protein is CASSIRPRGPMNTEAFF. As DNA, the CDR3 is TGTGCCAGCAGCATTAGGCCGAGGGGACCTATGAACACTGAAGCTTTCTTT.

The CDR3 protein is CALTGFGGQYF. CDR3 bases: TGTGCCTTAACAGGGTTCGGGGGGCAGTACTTC. The chain joins TRBV30 to TRBJ2-7; tentatively, D is TRBD1 or TRBD2 (6 bases each). CDR1 is GTSNPN and CDR2 is SVGIG in the germline V gene (reference sequence). The CDR3 runs to 11 residues. V was cut by 7 bases and J by 9 bases, with 16 bases left in between.

V usage is TRBV5-1 and J usage is TRBJ1-1; no firm D call. The CDR3 runs to 12 residues. V lost 5 bases to trimming and J lost 4 bases, with 9 bases between them. From germline, CDR1 is SGHRS and CDR2 YFSETQ. This chain's CDR3 is CASRLGFTEAFF. The CDR3 bases are TGCGCCAGCAGATTAGGGTTCACTGAAGCTTTCTTT.

The chain couples TRBV6-5 to TRBJ2-7, with D perhaps given as TRBD1 or TRBD2 (5 bases each). V was pared by 4 bases and J by 3 bases, with 16 bases between. The germline gives CDR1 MNHEY, CDR2 SVGAGI. The CDR3 contains 15 residues. As DNA, the CDR3 is TGTGCCAGCAGTTCCCCGAGGGGTGAGGGCTACGAGCAGTACTTC. It yields the protein CASSSPRGEGYEQYF.

In the case of this clone: The junction differs from germline at one of its ends, possibly a read error. Distinct nucleotide sequences in the sample also encode this CDR3. The genes are TRBV9 and TRBJ2-2; maybe TRBD1 (6 bases). The germline V gene encodes CDR1 SGDLS and CDR2 YYNGEE. This CDR3 region has 14 residues. The CDR3 DNA is TGTGCCAGTAGCGTAGGGGGTGGCACCGGGGAGCTGTTTTTT. Amino acid sequence: CASSVGGGTGELFF.

The rearrangement uses TRBV9 and TRBJ2-3; D unclear. V lost 0 bases to trimming and J lost 5 bases, with 7 bases between them. The CDR3 length is 13 residues. Germline V CDR1 and CDR2: SGDLS, YYNGEE. Here the CDR3 DNA reads TGTGCCAGCAGCGTAGCGGGTAGAGATACGCAGTATTTT. Translated: CASSVAGRDTQYF.

In DNA, the CDR3 is TGTGCCAGCCTTCCCGCTAGCGGGTTTCACCTAGCCAAAAACATTCAGTACTTC. Its translation: CASLPASGFHLAKNIQYF. The chain carries TRBV7-2 and TRBJ2-4; TRBD2 agrees at 8 bases. The trim removed 8 bases at V and 0 bases at J, leaving 15 bases unmatched. This CDR3 contains 18 residues. Germline CDR1 and CDR2: SGHTA and FQGNSA.

The chain combines TRBV27 with TRBJ2-2; no definite D call. The V and J ends lost 8 bases and 7 bases respectively, with 11 bases between them. There are 12 residues in the CDR3. Germline lookup yields CDR1 MNHEY and CDR2 SMNVEV (reference sequence). CDR3 DNA: TGTGCCAGCCTAGGTGGGGTCGGGGAGCTGTTTTTT. Its protein is CASLGGVGELFF.

The DNA for the CDR3 is TGTGCCAGCAGTTTGCCACCCGGCGACGCGAATGAGCAGTTCTTC. Its translation: CASSLPPGDANEQFF. The chain couples TRBV27 to TRBJ2-1; the D is unclear. Germline CDR1 reads MNHEY; CDR2 reads SMNVEV (reference sequence). V was trimmed by 3 bases and J by 7 bases, leaving 16 bases between them. The CDR3 has 15 residues.

CDR3 nucleotide sequence: TGTGCCAGCAGCCCCCTAGCAGAAGGCTACGAGCAGTACTTC. Its protein is CASSPLAEGYEQYF. The chain is built from TRBV27 and TRBJ2-7; perhaps TRBD2 as D (5 bases). Per the germline V gene, CDR1 is MNHEY and CDR2 is SMNVEV (reference sequence). The length of the CDR3 is 14 residues. V lost 6 bases, J lost 3 bases, and 15 bases lay in between.

This clone was counted between two and nine times. The J gene is TRBJ2-5, the V gene TRBV7-9, with D possibly being TRBD1 (6 bases). CDR1 SEHNR and CDR2 FQNEAQ come from the germline V gene (reference sequence). V lost 1 base and J lost 9, with 15 bases in between. This CDR3 is 14 amino acids long. CDR3 DNA sequence: TGTGCCAGCAGCTTAGTGGGGACACCCAAGGCCCAGTACTTC. It translates to CASSLVGTPKAQYF.

The chain has TRBV10-1 and TRBJ2-7; D may be TRBD1 (6 bases). The V gene lost 0 bases and the J gene lost 3 bases, with 9 bases spanning the gap. Germline V gene data show CDR1 as WNHNN and CDR2 as SYGVQD (reference sequence). The CDR3 is 14 residues long. CDR3 in DNA: TGCGCCAGCAGTGAGTCCAGGGGTTTCTACGAGCAGTACTTC. This sequence encodes CASSESRGFYEQYF.

This sequence joins TRBV18 and TRBJ1-4; D ambiguous. The germline CDR1 and CDR2 sequences are KGHSH and LQKENI. V was pared by 3 bases and J by 7 bases, with 9 bases between. The CDR3 spans 13 residues. For the CDR3, the DNA is TGTGCCAGCTCACCTGAGGCGAGTGAAAAACTGTTTTTT. It codes for CASSPEASEKLFF.